This T cell receptor beta chain derives from a study of human T cells and chemical hapten exposure. Unique molecular identifiers were affixed to discrete cDNA molecules within the library. Original data processing: Samples held a median of around 92,000 TCRs, range about 20,000–690,600. TCRdb fed the 5' RACE reads into MiXCR, producing one record per CDR3 protein. The V and J calls were determined by TCRdb, not by the authors. The sample yields 110,000 or so distinct CDR3 sequences, 15% to 20% seen once. The CDR3 runs 14 residues. V was cut by 2 bases and J by 5 bases, with 13 bases left in between. From germline, CDR1 is SGHNT and CDR2 YYREEE (reference sequence). Extraction yielded total RNA from whole blood (unfractionated).

J is TRBJ1-1 and V is TRBV5-4; maybe TRBD1 (5 bases). The clonotype originates from a human donor in good health. In nucleotides, the CDR3 is TGTGCCAGCAGCTTTAGTCAGGGATGGACTGAAGCTTTCTTT. Translating it yields CASSFSQGWTEAFF. Drawing the rest from reference TRBV5-4 and TRBJ1-1, the complete variable domain is ETGVTQSPTHLIKTRGQQVTLRCSSQSGHNTVSWYQQALGQGPQFIFQYYREEENGRGNFPPRFSGLQFPNYSSELNVNALELDDSALYLCASSFSQGWTEAFFGQGTRLTVV.